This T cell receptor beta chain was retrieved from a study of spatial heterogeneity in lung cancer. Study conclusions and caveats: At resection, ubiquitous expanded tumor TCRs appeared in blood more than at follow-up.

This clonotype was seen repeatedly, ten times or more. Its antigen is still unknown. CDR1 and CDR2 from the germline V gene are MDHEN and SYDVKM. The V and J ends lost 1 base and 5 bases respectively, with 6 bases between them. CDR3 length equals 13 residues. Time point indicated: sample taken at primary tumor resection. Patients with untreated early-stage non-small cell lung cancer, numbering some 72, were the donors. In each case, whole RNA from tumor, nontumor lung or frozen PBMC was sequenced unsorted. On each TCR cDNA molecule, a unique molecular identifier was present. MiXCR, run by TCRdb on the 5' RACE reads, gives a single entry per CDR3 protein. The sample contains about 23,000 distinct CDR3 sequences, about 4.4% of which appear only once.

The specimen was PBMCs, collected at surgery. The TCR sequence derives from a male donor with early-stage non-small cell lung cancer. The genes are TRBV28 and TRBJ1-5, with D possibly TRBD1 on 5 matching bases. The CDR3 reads CASSLSGYQPQHF. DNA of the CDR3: TGTGCCAGCAGTTTATCAGGGTATCAGCCCCAGCATTTT.